This TCR beta chain was captured in a study of T-cell memory formation after mild COVID-19. About the study: Among the donors, TCR clusters were largely specific to each donor. Study-wide results and limits: Clones contracting over day 15 to 85 were CD4/CD8 balanced, with later expanders leaning CD4+.

TCRdb reanalysed the 5' RACE reads using MiXCR and keeps one entry per CDR3 protein. The repertoire holds a few hundred thousand distinct CDR3 sequences, with about a sixth as singletons. This clonotype was seen more than once but under ten times. Its antigen is undetermined. The TCR was taken from a man between 18 and 29 years old who had mild COVID-19 (a few samples of this study predate the infection). Cell type and time point are not known. The sample was PBMCs or a T cell subset sorted from them (not recorded which).

Here the CDR3 reads CSARDFARGRSYGYTF. The CDR3 bases are TGCAGTGCTAGAGATTTTGCTCGGGGGAGATCCTATGGCTACACCTTC. The chain joins TRBV20-1 to TRBJ1-2; D perhaps matches TRBD1 (5 bases). The germline CDR1 and CDR2 sequences are DFQATT and SNEGSKA (reference sequence). Trimming removed 0 bases at V and 4 bases at J, with 18 bases between. CDR3 size: 16 residues.